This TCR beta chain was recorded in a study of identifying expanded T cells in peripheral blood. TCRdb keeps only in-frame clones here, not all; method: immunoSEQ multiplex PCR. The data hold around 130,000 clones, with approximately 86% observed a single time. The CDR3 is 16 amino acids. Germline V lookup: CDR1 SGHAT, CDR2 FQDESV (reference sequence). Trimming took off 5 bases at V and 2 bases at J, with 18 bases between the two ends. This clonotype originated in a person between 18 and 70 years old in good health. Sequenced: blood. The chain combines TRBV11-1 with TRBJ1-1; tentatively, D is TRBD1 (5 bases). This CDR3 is CASSRPRGMDNTEAFF. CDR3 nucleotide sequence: TGTGCCAGCAGCCGCCCTCGGGGCATGGACAACACTGAAGCTTTCTTT.